These T cell receptor beta chains were read from a single sample in a study of PD-1 blockade in classical Hodgkin lymphoma. TCRdb's copy holds only in-frame clones and misses some; the assay was immunoSEQ multiplex PCR. The repertoire holds roughly 140,000 clones, nearly 80% seen once, with 9.2% in the top ten. The specimen comprised peripheral blood mononuclear cells (PBMCs), sampled before the second cycle of nivolumab. The source is a human donor with classical Hodgkin lymphoma. CDR3s leave out the opening cysteine and the closing phenylalanine or tryptophan. Clone size appears in some rows only: once, few, many, or a class for an expanded clone.

v_gene: TRBV11-2; abundance: NA; j_gene: TRBJ1-4; CDR3aa: ASNSGTVSEKLF
v_gene: TRBV9; abundance: NA; j_gene: TRBJ1-1; CDR3aa: ASSRVTEAF
v_gene: TRBV2; abundance: few; j_gene: TRBJ1-6; CDR3aa: ASSTGYNSPLH
v_gene: TRBV30; abundance: NA; j_gene: TRBJ1-1; CDR3aa: AWSGMEGFGTEAF
v_gene: TRBV7-6; abundance: few; j_gene: TRBJ2-5; CDR3aa: ASSWDRGETQY
v_gene: TRBV19; abundance: NA; j_gene: TRBJ2-3; CDR3aa: ASSIERQGPDTQY
v_gene: TRBV23-1; abundance: NA; j_gene: TRBJ2-3; CDR3aa: ASSQSLAGAGDTQY
v_gene: TRBV30; abundance: few; j_gene: TRBJ1-2; CDR3aa: AWRIGNYGYT
v_gene: TRBV10-3; abundance: NA; j_gene: TRBJ2-3; CDR3aa: ATRGTTDTQY
v_gene: TRBV6-1; abundance: NA; j_gene: TRBJ2-3; CDR3aa: ATSTSGTTDTQY
v_gene: TRBV19; abundance: NA; j_gene: TRBJ1-5; CDR3aa: ASSIRGGSNQPQH
v_gene: TRBV7-9; abundance: NA; j_gene: TRBJ2-7; CDR3aa: ASSFVGSRYEQY
v_gene: TRBV6-5; abundance: NA; j_gene: TRBJ1-4; CDR3aa: ASRPRTNEKLF
v_gene: TRBV27; abundance: NA; j_gene: TRBJ2-7; CDR3aa: ASSSPGLAVYEQY
v_gene: TRBV6-5; abundance: NA; j_gene: TRBJ2-5; CDR3aa: ASSEVGGREKTQY
v_gene: TRBV7-3; abundance: NA; j_gene: TRBJ2-1; CDR3aa: ASSLREQF
v_gene: TRBV7-9; abundance: few; j_gene: TRBJ1-1; CDR3aa: ASSPRGTLNTEAF
v_gene: TRBV7-9; abundance: NA; j_gene: TRBJ2-7; CDR3aa: ASSPWGGPAYEQY
v_gene: TRBV7-2; abundance: few; j_gene: TRBJ1-5; CDR3aa: ASSLRTGNNQPQH
v_gene: TRBV7-9; abundance: NA; j_gene: TRBJ1-5; CDR3aa: ASSMTGSNQPQH
v_gene: TRBV6-5; abundance: NA; j_gene: TRBJ1-1; CDR3aa: ASRQGMNTEAF
v_gene: TRBV7-9; abundance: NA; j_gene: TRBJ2-2; CDR3aa: ASSLGLAGTGELF
v_gene: TRBV7-2; abundance: NA; j_gene: TRBJ2-5; CDR3aa: ASSLRESGGTQY
v_gene: TRBV19; abundance: NA; j_gene: TRBJ1-1; CDR3aa: ASSIRGTVNTEAF
v_gene: TRBV10-2; abundance: once; j_gene: TRBJ2-7; CDR3aa: ASYRGVSDEQY
v_gene: TRBV11-3; abundance: once; j_gene: TRBJ1-2; CDR3aa: ASTPDSYGYT
v_gene: TRBV5-1; abundance: once; j_gene: TRBJ1-2; CDR3aa: ASKSTALTAYGYT
v_gene: TRBV19; abundance: NA; j_gene: TRBJ1-1; CDR3aa: ASRGNAGVAEAF
v_gene: TRBV19; abundance: NA; j_gene: TRBJ1-1; CDR3aa: ASSGIYTEAF
v_gene: TRBV7-2; abundance: NA; j_gene: TRBJ2-7; CDR3aa: ASSLNSLLAGGPGEQY
v_gene: TRBV10-3; abundance: NA; j_gene: TRBJ1-1; CDR3aa: AIRQGLNTEAF
v_gene: TRBV19; abundance: NA; j_gene: TRBJ2-7; CDR3aa: ASSIGAGYYEQY
v_gene: TRBV10-3; abundance: NA; j_gene: TRBJ2-7; CDR3aa: AISAGQGTYEQY
v_gene: TRBV28; abundance: NA; j_gene: TRBJ2-7; CDR3aa: ASRIYSGSAKEQY
v_gene: TRBV7-2; abundance: NA; j_gene: TRBJ2-1; CDR3aa: ASSLYGTVSYNEQF
v_gene: TRBV2; abundance: NA; j_gene: TRBJ2-1; CDR3aa: ASSEEQGAYNEQF
v_gene: TRBV28; abundance: few; j_gene: TRBJ2-3; CDR3aa: ASSLLRRINVGTGGLNTQY
v_gene: TRBV7-9; abundance: NA; j_gene: TRBJ1-1; CDR3aa: ASSLRGQAANTEAF
v_gene: TRBV10-3; abundance: NA; j_gene: TRBJ2-1; CDR3aa: AIREGPSGKSSYNEQF
v_gene: TRBV10-3; abundance: NA; j_gene: TRBJ1-1; CDR3aa: AISVDRAWTEAF
v_gene: TRBV7-9; abundance: NA; j_gene: TRBJ1-1; CDR3aa: ASSLPTKQGSEAF
v_gene: TRBV25-1; abundance: few; j_gene: TRBJ1-2; CDR3aa: ASSESDGYT
v_gene: TRBV5-8; abundance: NA; j_gene: TRBJ2-3; CDR3aa: ASSRQPGRTDTQY
v_gene: TRBV20-1; abundance: once; j_gene: TRBJ1-3; CDR3aa: SVRSGNTIY
v_gene: TRBV18; abundance: NA; j_gene: TRBJ1-5; CDR3aa: ASSPRAGNQPQH
v_gene: TRBV6-6; abundance: NA; j_gene: TRBJ1-2; CDR3aa: ASSTGRANHGYT
v_gene: TRBV5-4; abundance: NA; j_gene: TRBJ2-5; CDR3aa: ASSLRQGGETQY
v_gene: TRBV7-9; abundance: few; j_gene: TRBJ1-1; CDR3aa: ASSLMGNTEAF